This is a list of T cell receptor beta chains from one sample in a study of T cells in Graves' hyperthyroidism and ophthalmopathy. TCRdb reprocessed the multiplex PCR reads with MiXCR, giving one entry per CDR3 protein. The sample shows fewer than 900,000 distinct CDR3 sequences, 15% to 20% of them seen only once. Sequencing used blood. The receptor source for this set is a woman in her forties or fifties with Graves' hyperthyroidism that later progressed to Graves' ophthalmopathy. Each CDR3 is given with its conserved first and last residue. D genes are given only for firm matches. Size is omitted from some rows. Given values are once, few, many or a class for expanded clones.

v_gene: TRBV24-1; abundance: few; d_gene: .; j_gene: TRBJ2-1; CDR3aa: CATSDPQGFGEQFF; CDR3nt: TGTGCCACCAGTGATCCCCAGGGCTTTGGCGAGCAGTTCTTC
v_gene: TRBV6-5; abundance: .; d_gene: .; j_gene: TRBJ2-6; CDR3aa: CASSFGGGDSFYSGANVLTF; CDR3nt: TGTGCCAGCAGTTTCGGAGGGGGGGACAGCTTCTACTCTGGGGCCAACGTCCTGACTTTC
v_gene: TRBV5-1; abundance: many; d_gene: .; j_gene: TRBJ2-1; CDR3aa: CASSLQELGSYNEQFF; CDR3nt: TGCGCCAGCAGCTTACAAGAACTGGGCTCCTACAATGAGCAGTTCTTC
v_gene: TRBV11-3; abundance: many; d_gene: .; j_gene: TRBJ2-2; CDR3aa: CASRFQGGTGELFF; CDR3nt: TGTGCCAGCAGATTCCAGGGCGGCACCGGGGAGCTGTTTTTT
v_gene: TRBV20-1; abundance: few; d_gene: TRBD1; j_gene: TRBJ1-5; CDR3aa: CSATWDREVSQPQHF; CDR3nt: TGCAGTGCTACGTGGGACAGGGAGGTTAGTCAGCCCCAGCATTTT
v_gene: TRBV19; abundance: .; d_gene: .; j_gene: TRBJ1-1; CDR3aa: CASSSWTLGNTEAFF; CDR3nt: TGTGCCAGTAGTAGCTGGACACTGGGGAACACTGAAGCTTTCTTT
v_gene: TRBV7-9; abundance: many; d_gene: .; j_gene: TRBJ2-3; CDR3aa: CASSLPPGASTDTQYF; CDR3nt: TGTGCCAGCAGCTTACCCCCAGGGGCTAGCACAGATACGCAGTATTTT
v_gene: TRBV9; abundance: .; d_gene: .; j_gene: TRBJ1-2; CDR3aa: CASSVGGTTGDYGYTF; CDR3nt: TGTGCCAGCAGCGTAGGCGGAACGACAGGAGACTATGGCTACACCTTC
v_gene: TRBV7-6; abundance: .; d_gene: .; j_gene: TRBJ2-5; CDR3aa: CASSPRVQETQYF; CDR3nt: TGTGCCAGCAGCCCTCGGGTCCAAGAGACCCAGTACTTC
v_gene: TRBV7-2; abundance: .; d_gene: .; j_gene: TRBJ1-2; CDR3aa: CASSLALVGSYTF; CDR3nt: TGTGCCAGCAGCTTAGCGCTTGTAGGGAGCTACACCTTC
v_gene: TRBV6-6; abundance: few; d_gene: .; j_gene: TRBJ1-1; CDR3aa: CASSYSTRRLQGEAFF; CDR3nt: TGTGCCAGCAGTTACTCGACCAGGCGATTACAGGGTGAAGCTTTCTTT
v_gene: TRBV5-4; abundance: few; d_gene: .; j_gene: TRBJ2-1; CDR3aa: CASSLEVGKVNEQFF; CDR3nt: TGTGCCAGCAGCTTGGAGGTAGGGAAGGTCAATGAGCAGTTCTTC
v_gene: TRBV29-1; abundance: .; d_gene: TRBD2; j_gene: TRBJ2-5; CDR3aa: CSVVLAGELQETQYF; CDR3nt: TGCAGCGTTGTGTTAGCGGGGGAACTTCAAGAGACCCAGTACTTC
v_gene: TRBV5-8; abundance: few; d_gene: .; j_gene: TRBJ1-4; CDR3aa: CASSLRDGNEKLFF; CDR3nt: TGTGCCAGCAGCCTGAGGGACGGGAATGAAAAACTGTTTTTT
v_gene: TRBV29-1; abundance: few; d_gene: .; j_gene: TRBJ2-4; CDR3aa: CSVSTKNIQYF; CDR3nt: TGCAGCGTTTCCACCAAAAACATTCAGTACTTC
v_gene: TRBV6-1; abundance: few; d_gene: TRBD1; j_gene: TRBJ1-4; CDR3aa: CASSRDSLGTNEKLFF; CDR3nt: TGTGCCAGCAGTAGGGACAGTTTGGGAACTAATGAAAAACTGTTTTTT
v_gene: TRBV7-9; abundance: once; d_gene: .; j_gene: TRBJ1-1; CDR3aa: CASSLLSGGRGTEAFF; CDR3nt: TGTGCCAGCAGCTTACTCTCCGGCGGTCGAGGCACTGAAGCTTTCTTT
v_gene: TRBV6-1; abundance: many; d_gene: .; j_gene: TRBJ1-1; CDR3aa: CASSSLFGSENTEAFF; CDR3nt: TGTGCCAGCAGCTCACTCTTCGGGTCCGAAAACACTGAAGCTTTCTTT
v_gene: TRBV5-6; abundance: .; d_gene: .; j_gene: TRBJ1-2; CDR3aa: CASSLARVLYGYTF; CDR3nt: TGTGCCAGCAGCTTGGCTCGGGTTCTCTATGGCTACACCTTC
v_gene: TRBV29-1; abundance: .; d_gene: .; j_gene: TRBJ2-2; CDR3aa: CSVAGTHAGELFF; CDR3nt: TGCAGCGTGGCCGGTACTCACGCCGGGGAGCTGTTTTTT
v_gene: TRBV11-2; abundance: few; d_gene: TRBD2; j_gene: TRBJ2-3; CDR3aa: CASSRMTGGTVNTQYF; CDR3nt: TGTGCCAGCAGCCGTATGACCGGGGGGACGGTGAATACGCAGTATTTT
v_gene: TRBV10-2; abundance: many; d_gene: .; j_gene: TRBJ2-1; CDR3aa: CASSERGGSSYNEQFF; CDR3nt: TGCGCCAGCAGTGAGAGAGGAGGGAGCTCCTACAATGAGCAGTTCTTC
v_gene: TRBV7-2; abundance: many; d_gene: TRBD2; j_gene: TRBJ2-1; CDR3aa: CASSPQIVASGVDEQFF; CDR3nt: TGTGCCAGCAGCCCCCAAATCGTGGCTAGCGGGGTAGATGAGCAGTTCTTC
v_gene: TRBV19; abundance: .; d_gene: .; j_gene: TRBJ2-1; CDR3aa: CASSIVGGLYDEQFF; CDR3nt: TGTGCCAGTAGTATAGTAGGGGGACTGTACGATGAGCAGTTCTTC
v_gene: TRBV6-1; abundance: .; d_gene: TRBD1; j_gene: TRBJ2-1; CDR3aa: CASWDSYNEQFF; CDR3nt: TGTGCCTCCTGGGACAGCTACAATGAGCAGTTCTTC
v_gene: TRBV19; abundance: .; d_gene: .; j_gene: TRBJ2-3; CDR3aa: CASTRDRPNTQYF; CDR3nt: TGTGCCAGTACCCGGGACCGTCCAAATACGCAGTATTTT
v_gene: TRBV11-3; abundance: few; d_gene: .; j_gene: TRBJ2-3; CDR3aa: CASSLDSADTQYF; CDR3nt: TGTGCCAGCAGCTTAGATTCTGCAGATACGCAGTATTTT
v_gene: TRBV3-1; abundance: .; d_gene: .; j_gene: TRBJ2-7; CDR3aa: CASSFDQAYEQYF; CDR3nt: TGTGCCAGCAGCTTCGACCAAGCCTACGAGCAGTACTTC
v_gene: TRBV5-6; abundance: .; d_gene: TRBD2; j_gene: TRBJ2-3; CDR3aa: CASSFRTSGGPDTQYF; CDR3nt: TGTGCCAGCAGCTTCCGGACTAGCGGGGGACCAGATACGCAGTATTTT
v_gene: TRBV13; abundance: many; d_gene: .; j_gene: TRBJ2-7; CDR3aa: CASSFAQISYEQYF; CDR3nt: TGTGCCAGCAGCTTCGCACAGATCTCCTACGAGCAGTACTTC
v_gene: TRBV19; abundance: .; d_gene: TRBD1; j_gene: TRBJ1-1; CDR3aa: CASSIWGTGPNTEAFF; CDR3nt: TGTGCCAGTAGTATATGGGGGACAGGGCCGAACACTGAAGCTTTCTTT
v_gene: TRBV2; abundance: few; d_gene: TRBD1; j_gene: TRBJ1-4; CDR3aa: CASRELQGAGGKLFF; CDR3nt: TGTGCCAGCAGGGAACTACAGGGGGCCGGCGGAAAACTGTTTTTT
v_gene: TRBV7-2; abundance: many; d_gene: TRBD2; j_gene: TRBJ2-3; CDR3aa: CASSFGGGDTQYF; CDR3nt: TGTGCCAGCAGCTTCGGGGGGGGAGATACGCAGTATTTT